These 28 T cell receptor beta chains originate from one sample sequenced in a study of OX40 agonist ivuxolimab in advanced cancers. Only in-frame clones appear in the TCRdb table, and some are missing; sequencing was by immunoSEQ multiplex PCR. This sample carries 70,000 to 85,000 clones, 84% of them seen once, and the ten largest clones take about 1.1%. The sample here was CD4+ or CD8+ T cells sorted from blood, taken in a trial of the OX40 agonist ivuxolimab. Receptor source: an adult with an advanced solid tumor such as melanoma, head and neck, liver or kidney cancer.

This rearrangement joins TRBV6-5 to TRBJ1-2; a possible D gene is TRBD1 (5 bases). This CDR3 is built from 14 residues. Trimming took off 4 bases at V and 0 bases at J, with 9 bases between the two ends. Germline-derived CDR1 and CDR2 are MNHEY and SVGAGI. The CDR3 reads CASSSGGANYGYTF. In nucleotides, the CDR3 is TGTGCCAGCAGTTCTGGGGGTGCTAACTATGGCTACACCTTC.

This chain joins TRBV6-6 and TRBJ1-5; no clear D. Germline CDR1 is MNHNY and CDR2 is SVGAGI (reference sequence). The CDR3 runs to 14 residues. Trimming pared 7 bases from V and 0 bases from J, leaving 10 bases between. This chain's CDR3 is CASNPSNSNQPQHF. The CDR3, as DNA: TGTGCCAGCAACCCGAGCAATAGCAATCAGCCCCAGCATTTT.

This rearrangement joins TRBV6-5 to TRBJ1-4; D is possibly TRBD1 (6 bases). V was shortened by 6 bases and J by 5 bases, with 13 bases between the two germline ends. This CDR3 region has 14 residues. The V gene's germline CDR1 is MNHEY and CDR2 SVGAGI. The CDR3 is CASSRTAPNEKLFF. Written as DNA, the CDR3 is TGTGCCAGCAGCAGGACAGCCCCCAATGAAAAACTGTTTTTT.

The V gene is TRBV7-2, the J gene TRBJ2-4; tentative D call: TRBD2 (6 bases). CDR1 SGHTA and CDR2 FQGNSA come from the germline V gene. Trimming left V 5 bases short and J 9 bases short, with 8 bases between. This CDR3 has 11 residues. The CDR3 is CASSRRGIQYF. The DNA for the CDR3 is TGTGCCAGCAGCAGGAGGGGCATTCAGTACTTC.

The chain uses TRBV12-5 and TRBJ2-2, with D hard to call. Per the germline V gene, CDR1 is LGHNT and CDR2 is FRNRAP. The CDR3 loop spans 14 amino acids. Trimming took 6 bases from V and 0 from J, leaving 8 bases between them. This chain's CDR3 is CASGKQANTGELFF. CDR3 sequence (DNA): TGTGCTAGTGGAAAGCAGGCGAACACCGGGGAGCTGTTTTTT.

The chain couples TRBV6-6 to TRBJ1-3, with D possibly being TRBD1 (5 bases). Germline V gene data show CDR1 as MNHNY and CDR2 as SVGAGI (reference sequence). Trimming removed 6 bases from V and 0 bases from J, with 12 bases in between. This CDR3 has 15 residues. CDR3 coding DNA: TGTGCCAGCAGGGACGACGGGGGCTCTGGAAACACCATATATTTT. This translates into CASRDDGGSGNTIYF.

The chain couples TRBV7-6 to TRBJ2-3; the D is unclear. Germline V gene lookup returns CDR1 SGHVS and CDR2 FNYEAQ. The V and J ends lost 3 bases and 4 bases respectively, with 11 bases between them. This CDR3 region has 14 residues. CDR3 loop: CASSFSPVADTQYF. CDR3 sequence (DNA): TGTGCCAGCAGCTTTAGTCCCGTCGCAGATACGCAGTATTTT.

The chain uses TRBV6-5 and TRBJ2-1; 7 bases are a match to TRBD1. Germline CDR1 reads MNHEY; CDR2 reads SVGAGI. The CDR3 has 15 amino acids. J gave up 5 bases and V 1 base, and 5 bases lay outside the gene matches. CDR3 in DNA: TGTGCCAGCAGTTACTTCGACAGGGCGGACAATGAGCAGTTCTTC. It yields the protein CASSYFDRADNEQFF.

This clone has just a few counts. This chain connects TRBV5-5 to TRBJ1-1; a possible D gene is TRBD1 (6 bases). Germline V gives CDR1 SGHKS, CDR2 YYEKEE (reference sequence). V lost 4 bases to trimming and J lost 7 bases, with 17 bases between them. CDR3 length equals 14 residues. In DNA, the CDR3 is TGTGCCAGCAGCCGTAGCGGGGGACATGGTGAAGCTTTCTTT. It codes for CASSRSGGHGEAFF. The full variable domain, with the rest looked up from reference TRBV5-5 and TRBJ1-1, is DAGVTQSPTHLIKTRGQQVTLRCSPISGHKSVSWYQQVLGQGPQFIFQYYEKEERGRGNFPDRFSARQFPNYSSELNVNALLLGDSALYLCASSRSGGHGEAFFGQGTRLTVV.

The chain combines TRBV6-5 with TRBJ2-7; the D is unclear. V was shortened by 0 bases and J by 4 bases, with 10 bases between the two germline ends. There are 14 residues in the CDR3. Germline-derived CDR1 and CDR2 are MNHEY and SVGAGI. The CDR3 nucleotides read TGTGCCAGCAGTTACTCGCGGTCTAGGTACGAGCAGTACTTC. Amino acids: CASSYSRSRYEQYF.

The chain links TRBV7-8 to TRBJ2-5, with TRBD1 as a possible D gene (6 bases). CDR3 length equals 12 residues. Per the germline V gene, CDR1 is SGHVS and CDR2 is FQNEAQ. V lost 8 bases, J lost 2 bases, and 9 bases lay in between. CDR3 bases: TGTGCCAGCCGGGACACACAAGAGACCCAGTACTTC. Protein product: CASRDTQETQYF. Supplemented by reference TRBV7-8 and TRBJ2-5, the full variable domain reads GAGVSQSPRYKVAKRGQDVALRCDPISGHVSLFWYQQALGQGPEFLTYFQNEAQLDKSGLPSDRFFAERPEGSVSTLKIQRTQQEDSAVYLCASRDTQETQYFGPGTRLLVL.

The chain combines TRBV19 with TRBJ1-5; 11 bases line up with TRBD1. This CDR3 has 17 amino acids. Germline V gene sequence: CDR1 LNHDA, CDR2 SQIVND (reference sequence). V lost 4 bases and J lost 5; bases outside the gene matches: 10. This CDR3 is CASSSRGQGGGDQPQHF. As DNA, the CDR3 is TGTGCCAGTAGTAGTCGGGGACAGGGGGGAGGGGATCAGCCCCAGCATTTT.

The chain is built from TRBV4-2 and TRBJ1-6; 8 bases match TRBD1. CDR1 is LGHNA and CDR2 is YNFKEQ in the germline V gene. V trimming: 0 bases; J trimming: 6 bases; junction bases outside the gene matches: 10. The CDR3 totals 18 residues. CDR3 coding DNA: TGTGCCAGCAGCCAAGAAGCAGCAGGGGGCGATTCTAATTCACCCCTCCACTTT. Translating it yields CASSQEAAGGDSNSPLHF.

There are many counts of this clone. The chain is built from TRBV29-1 and TRBJ2-7; perhaps TRBD2 as D (5 bases). Germline assignment: CDR1 SQVTM and CDR2 ANQGSEA. Trimming stripped 6 bases from V and 2 bases from J, with 14 bases between. The CDR3 is 13 residues long. DNA of the CDR3: TGCAGCGTATGCGGAGGCCTTACCTACGAGCAGTACTTC. Amino acids: CSVCGGLTYEQYF.

The V call is TRBV5-1, the J call TRBJ2-1; perhaps D is TRBD1 or TRBD2 (5 bases each). Germline V gives CDR1 SGHRS, CDR2 YFSETQ. The V gene lost 4 bases and the J gene lost 4 bases, with 12 bases spanning the gap. The CDR3 spans 14 residues. Here the CDR3 DNA reads TGCGCCAGCAGCGGGGGTGGGGTTTACAATGAGCAGTTCTTC. Protein product: CASSGGGVYNEQFF. The full variable domain, with the rest looked up from reference TRBV5-1 and TRBJ2-1, is KAGVTQTPRYLIKTRGQQVTLSCSPISGHRSVSWYQQTPGQGLQFLFEYFSETQRNKGNFPGRFSGRQFSNSRSEMNVSTLELGDSALYLCASSGGGVYNEQFFGPGTRLTVL.

V gene TRBV10-3 combines with J gene TRBJ2-5, with 9 nucleotides matching TRBD2. The V segment lost 3 bases and the J segment 4 bases; nucleotides outside the gene matches: 9. CDR3 size: 16 residues. Germline CDR1 ENHRY, CDR2 SYGVKD. The CDR3 spells CAISDRGGALIETQYF. CDR3 DNA sequence: TGTGCCATCAGTGATCGCGGGGGGGCCTTAATAGAGACCCAGTACTTC.

The rearrangement links TRBV19 to TRBJ1-5; the match to TRBD1 covers 8 bases. Germline V lookup: CDR1 LNHDA, CDR2 SQIVND (reference sequence). The CDR3 loop spans 15 amino acids. The junction had 11 bases not matched to a gene; V was cut back by 4 bases and J by 9 bases. The CDR3 sequence: CASSTSGTGDWPQHF. For the CDR3, the DNA is TGTGCCAGTAGTACTTCGGGGACAGGAGATTGGCCCCAGCATTTT.

V is TRBV11-2 and J is TRBJ1-1, with D perhaps TRBD1 (6 bases). Germline CDR1 SGHAT, CDR2 FQNNGV. Deletions cut 3 bases from V and 5 bases from J, with 13 bases between. The CDR3 has 14 amino acids. Here the CDR3 DNA reads TGTGCCAGCAGCTTCGGGGGGCGCGATACTGAAGCTTTCTTT. Protein: CASSFGGRDTEAFF.

The chain carries TRBV7-6 and TRBJ2-7, with 9 positions matching TRBD1. With 2 bases clipped from V and 3 bases from J, the junction kept 5 bases outside the gene matches. The CDR3 has 15 residues. Looked up from germline, CDR1 is SGHVS and CDR2 is FNYEAQ. This CDR3 reads CASSLSPGQGYEQYF. The CDR3 bases are TGTGCCAGCAGCTTAAGTCCGGGACAGGGCTACGAGCAGTACTTC.

The gene calls are TRBV5-1 and TRBJ2-5; the D call may be TRBD1 or TRBD2 (5 bases each). CDR3 length equals 14 residues. V lost 2 bases and J lost 5, with 13 bases in between. CDR1 and CDR2 (germline): SGHRS, YFSETQ. For the CDR3, the DNA is TGCGCCAGCAGCTTTGGTGTTGAGGGGGAGACCCAGTACTTC. The encoded protein is CASSFGVEGETQYF. The full variable domain, rest sourced from reference TRBV5-1 and TRBJ2-5, is KAGVTQTPRYLIKTRGQQVTLSCSPISGHRSVSWYQQTPGQGLQFLFEYFSETQRNKGNFPGRFSGRQFSNSRSEMNVSTLELGDSALYLCASSFGVEGETQYFGPGTRLLVL.

This chain uses TRBV7-9 with TRBJ2-2, with TRBD2 identical over 11 bases. J lost 5 bases, V lost 5 bases, and 7 bases had no gene match. This CDR3 is built from 16 residues. From germline, CDR1 is SEHNR and CDR2 FQNEAQ (reference sequence). The CDR3, as DNA: TGTGCCAGCAGCCGTAGCGGGGGGGCAGCGACCGGGGAGCTGTTTTTT. The encoded protein is CASSRSGGAATGELFF.

The V and J genes are TRBV7-8 and TRBJ1-4; unclear D gene. Germline assignment: CDR1 SGHVS and CDR2 FQNEAQ. V was trimmed by 5 bases and J by 5 bases, leaving 15 bases between them. The CDR3 has 15 amino acids. This CDR3 is CASSPSDEANEKLFF. The CDR3 DNA reads TGTGCCAGCAGCCCAAGTGATGAGGCGAATGAAAAACTGTTTTTT.

About this clone: The sample carries other DNA sequences with the same CDR3. This chain joins TRBV11-3 and TRBJ1-1, with D possibly being TRBD1 (6 bases). The CDR3 sequence is 13 residues long. The germline V gene has CDR1 SGHNT and CDR2 YENEEA. V was pared by 4 bases and J by 1 base, with 7 bases between. The CDR3 nucleotides are TGTGCCAGCAGCTCGACAGGGAACACTGAAGCTTTCTTT. Translated: CASSSTGNTEAFF.

The chain has TRBV5-4 and TRBJ2-3; D is undetermined. The V end was cut by 1 base, the J end by 2 bases, with 8 bases between. The germline gives CDR1 SGHNT, CDR2 YYREEE (reference sequence). The CDR3 consists of 14 residues. The CDR3 DNA reads as TGTGCCAGCAGCTTGACGGAGTACACAGATACGCAGTATTTT. Encoded protein: CASSLTEYTDTQYF.

Regarding this clone: Different DNA sequences within this sample yield the same CDR3. CDR3 coding DNA: TGTGCCAGCTCACCTGGTCAGGGTGCCTACGAGCAGTACTTC. This encodes CASSPGQGAYEQYF. The genes are TRBV18 and TRBJ2-7; D might be TRBD1 (5 bases). Germline lookup yields CDR1 KGHSH and CDR2 LQKENI. Trimming took off 3 bases at V and 2 bases at J, with 11 bases between the two ends. This CDR3 region has 14 residues.

The gene calls are TRBV7-6 and TRBJ1-6; D not resolved. The length of the CDR3 is 13 residues. Trimming pared 1 base from V and 8 bases from J, leaving 6 bases between. Germline V gene data show CDR1 as SGHVS and CDR2 as FNYEAQ. CDR3 amino acids: CASSLEKDSPLHF. As DNA, the CDR3 is TGTGCCAGCAGCTTAGAGAAGGATTCACCCCTCCACTTT.

This clone was recorded only once. V usage is TRBV6-5 and J usage is TRBJ2-7; D is tentatively TRBD1 or TRBD2 (5 bases each). The ends were cut back, 5 bases at V and 5 bases at J, with 16 bases in the middle. Germline lookup yields CDR1 MNHEY and CDR2 SVGAGI. The CDR3 spans 14 residues. CDR3 nucleotides: TGTGCCAGCAGTCCGACCTTGGGACGGGACGAGCAGTACTTC. Translating it yields CASSPTLGRDEQYF.

V and J are TRBV9 and TRBJ2-3, with a weak D call TRBD2 (6 bases). Germline V gives CDR1 SGDLS, CDR2 YYNGEE. The CDR3 length is 15 residues. V lost 0 bases and J lost 1, with 9 bases in between. The CDR3 DNA sequence: TGTGCCAGCAGCGTAGCCCCGGGGGGCACAGATACGCAGTATTTT. Amino acid sequence: CASSVAPGGTDTQYF.